One sample yielded the 13 T cell receptor beta chains listed below, sequenced in a study of blood T cell repertoires in COVID-19. The repertoire was sequenced with immunoSEQ multiplex PCR; TCRdb's copy has only in-frame clones and lacks some. The sample lists 150,000 or so clones, 70% to 80% occurring once. The sequenced material came from peripheral blood. All receptors derive from an elderly woman with active or convalescent COVID-19.

V gene TRBV3-1 (or the pseudogene TRBV3-2) combines with J gene TRBJ2-3; no clear D. CDR3 size: 11 residues. V lost 3 bases and J lost 6, with 4 bases in between. Germline-derived CDR1 and CDR2 are LGHDT and YNNKEL (reference sequence). The CDR3 loop is CASSHEDTQYF. The CDR3 nucleotides are TGTGCCAGCAGCCATGAGGATACGCAGTATTTT.

This chain connects TRBV3-1 (or the pseudogene TRBV3-2) to TRBJ2-7; D gene uncertain. The V and J ends lost 0 bases and 2 bases respectively, with 8 bases between them. Germline CDR1 and CDR2: LGHDT and YNNKEL (reference sequence). The CDR3 consists of 14 residues. CDR3 protein: CASSQEGRPYEQYF. The CDR3 coding sequence is TGTGCCAGCAGCCAAGAGGGCAGACCCTACGAGCAGTACTTC.

V is TRBV5-1 and J is TRBJ1-1; D not resolved. Germline assignment: CDR1 SGHRS and CDR2 YFSETQ. V dropped 4 bases and J dropped 0 bases, with 10 bases sitting between them. This CDR3 comprises 14 residues. CDR3 DNA: TGCGCCAGCAGCATCACTACCCTGAACACTGAAGCTTTCTTT. It is translated as CASSITTLNTEAFF.

The chain has TRBV25-1 and TRBJ1-6; unclear D gene. The CDR3 is 13 amino acids. Germline CDR1 MGHDK, CDR2 SYGVNS. V shed 4 bases and J shed 5 bases, with 6 bases lying between them. This CDR3 reads CASSGPNNSPLHF. CDR3 coding DNA: TGTGCCAGCAGTGGTCCTAATAATTCACCCCTCCACTTT.

The J gene is TRBJ1-6, the V gene TRBV7-2; 7 bases agree with TRBD1. The J segment lost 7 bases and the V segment lost 3 bases, leaving 3 bases of the junction unmatched. The germline V gene encodes CDR1 SGHTA and CDR2 FQGNSA. There are 14 residues in the CDR3. The CDR3 coding sequence is TGTGCCAGCAGCTTTTCGGGACAGAATTCACCCCTCCACTTT. It translates to CASSFSGQNSPLHF.

The chain has TRBV7-9 and TRBJ2-3; 9 bases map to TRBD1. The CDR3 consists of 15 residues. Germline values: CDR1 SEHNR, CDR2 FQNEAQ (reference sequence). The J segment lost 8 bases and the V segment lost 5 bases, leaving 11 bases of the junction unmatched. CDR3 coding DNA: TGTGCCAGCAGCCACCTCACAGGGGGCCCCGTTACGCAGTATTTT. The encoded protein is CASSHLTGGPVTQYF.

The CDR3 DNA sequence: TGTGCCAGCACCGGACAGGGAATATACGAGCAGTACTTC. It specifies CASTGQGIYEQYF. The chain recombines TRBV2 with TRBJ2-7; 8 positions match TRBD1. CDR3 length: 13 residues. Germline CDR1 is SNHLY and CDR2 is FYNNEI. V trimming: 7 bases; J trimming: 4 bases; junction bases outside the gene matches: 6.

The chain joins TRBV4-1 to TRBJ2-7; TRBD1 matches 10 bases. With 1 base clipped from V and 8 bases from J, the junction kept 8 bases outside the gene matches. Germline loops: CDR1 MGHRA, CDR2 YSYEKL. The CDR3 contains 15 residues. The CDR3 bases are TGCGCCAGCAGCCAAGTCGGGACAGGGGTTCGGAAGCAGTACTTC. Amino acids: CASSQVGTGVRKQYF.

This clone showed up just once. The chain has TRBV12-1 and TRBJ1-2. TRBV12-1 is a listed pseudogene. The CDR3 has 12 residues. CDR3 in amino acids: CASSPATRGYTF. CDR3 coding DNA: TGTGCCAGCAGCCCAGCGACCCGTGGCTACACCTTC.

The V gene is TRBV5-1, the J gene TRBJ1-3; tentatively, D is TRBD1 (6 bases). V was pared by 4 bases and J by 3 bases, with 14 bases between. Germline V gives CDR1 SGHRS, CDR2 YFSETQ. The CDR3 spans 15 residues. This chain's CDR3 is CASSDLGGLGNTIYF. The DNA of the CDR3 is TGCGCCAGCAGCGATTTAGGGGGTCTTGGAAACACCATATATTTT.

The V gene is TRBV7-9, the J gene TRBJ2-3; maybe TRBD1 (5 bases). The CDR3 is 15 residues long. Germline-derived CDR1 and CDR2 are SEHNR and FQNEAQ (reference sequence). Trimming shortened V by 5 bases and J by 5 bases, and 17 bases separated the two germline ends. CDR3 coding DNA: TGTGCCAGCAGCAGGGGCGTGGGGCCAGTAGATACGCAGTATTTT. This encodes CASSRGVGPVDTQYF.

This chain connects TRBV7-9 to TRBJ1-6; D may be TRBD1 (6 bases). With 5 bases removed from V and 9 bases from J, the gap between germline ends came to 11 bases. The germline gives CDR1 SEHNR, CDR2 FQNEAQ (reference sequence). The CDR3 sequence is 13 residues long. The CDR3 loop is CASSRDRSSPLHF. The CDR3 nucleotides read TGTGCCAGCAGCCGAGACAGGAGTTCACCCCTCCACTTT.

This clone has more than one count but fewer than ten. The chain recombines TRBV7-9 with TRBJ1-5; D unclear. V lost 5 bases and J 8 bases, leaving 13 bases between the germline ends. The CDR3 is 13 residues long. The germline CDR1 and CDR2 sequences are SEHNR and FQNEAQ (reference sequence). CDR3 DNA: TGTGCCAGCAGCATAACCCCGGGGAAGCCCCAGCATTTT. Translated, it gives CASSITPGKPQHF.